This TCR beta chain was identified in a study of Ad26.COV2.S vaccination and SARS-CoV-2 variants. Study-wide context: Enrolled in COV1001, the donor was in the Ad26.COV2.S trial arm, which received the vaccine. Intramuscular Ad26.COV2.S doses were given once or twice, 56 days apart.

Treatment defined: roughly 18 received Ad26.COV2.S at low or high dose, single or two shots; five or six received placebo; per-sample allocation not given. At day 63 after the first vaccine or placebo injection, samples were drawn. Trimming stripped 2 bases from V and 6 bases from J, with 16 bases between. There are 15 residues in the CDR3. Germline V gene lookup returns CDR1 SGHKS and CDR2 YYEKEE (reference sequence). Study-wide results and limits: Quantification of TCR breadth and depth may have yielded underestimates of total T cell responses. It was reported that spike-specific CD8+ and CD4+ T cell responses were substantially broad after vaccination.

In the case of this clone: What it binds is unknown.

The protocol was immunoSEQ multiplex PCR, while the TCRdb copy is restricted to in-frame clones and leaves out a portion. Of about 680,000 clones listed, about 89% are singletons. The input for sequencing was peripheral blood, taken in a trial of Ad26.COV2.S vaccine versus placebo. The rearrangement uses TRBV5-5 and TRBJ2-3; D unclear. The origin of this receptor is a person aged 18 to 65 who received the Ad26.COV2.S COVID-19 vaccine or a placebo. CDR3 amino acids: CASSFSDVPSDTQYF. In DNA form, the CDR3 reads TGTGCCAGCAGCTTTTCGGATGTCCCAAGTGATACGCAGTATTTT.